These 31 T cell receptor beta chains share one sample of origin, sequenced in a study of CD8 T cells in Susac syndrome. cDNA came from roughly 0.53 to 1 ug RNA primed by random hexamers. MiXCR, run by TCRdb on the immunoSEQ multiplex PCR reads, gives a single entry per CDR3 protein. The repertoire has over 150,000 distinct CDR3 sequences, around 93% of them found once; the top ten carry roughly 0.094%. The sequenced sample was CD4+ T cells from PBMCs. Receptors originate from a human donor with multiple sclerosis.

This clonotype was seen only once. DNA for the CDR3: TGCAGTGCTAGAGGGGACAGGCGCTCTGGGGCCAACGTCCTGACTTTC. It specifies CSARGDRRSGANVLTF. This chain links TRBV20-1 with TRBJ2-6; the match to TRBD1 covers 8 bases. The V segment lost 1 base and the J segment 0 bases; nucleotides outside the gene matches: 2. Germline CDR1 DFQATT, CDR2 SNEGSKA (reference sequence). The CDR3 has 16 residues.

The chain carries TRBV12-3 or TRBV12-4 and TRBJ2-1, with 8 positions matching TRBD2. The ends lost 5 bases at V and 7 bases at J; junction bases unmatched: 16. The CDR3 runs 17 residues. The CDR3 reads CASSPFSGLARTNEQFF. In nucleotides, the CDR3 is TGTGCCAGCAGTCCCTTTAGTGGACTAGCTAGGACGAATGAGCAGTTCTTC.

The chain uses TRBV4-3 and TRBJ2-1; D gene uncertain. The CDR3 runs 13 residues. Germline CDR1 and CDR2: LGHNA and YSLEER. V was shortened by 0 bases and J by 5 bases, with 5 bases between the two germline ends. The CDR3 region is CASSQELNNEQFF. The CDR3 DNA reads TGCGCCAGCAGCCAAGAGCTAAACAATGAGCAGTTCTTC.

V and J are TRBV6-5 and TRBJ2-1, with D perhaps assigned TRBD1 or TRBD2 (5 bases each). Trimming pared 9 bases from V and 8 bases from J, leaving 11 bases between. Germline V gene sequence: CDR1 MNHEY, CDR2 SVGAGI. This CDR3 spans 11 amino acids. CDR3 residues: CASTGGHEQFF. CDR3 nucleotide sequence: TGTGCCAGTACAGGAGGACATGAGCAGTTCTTC.

The chain recombines TRBV6-2 or TRBV6-3 with TRBJ1-2; 10 positions match TRBD1. The J segment lost 8 bases and the V segment lost 4 bases, leaving 19 bases of the junction unmatched. Germline V gene lookup returns CDR1 MNHEY and CDR2 SVGEGT. The CDR3 is 18 residues long. CDR3 sequence (DNA): TGTGCCAGCAGTTCTCGGTCCCGGGACAGGGGACGGCACCTAGGCTACACCTTC. Amino acids: CASSSRSRDRGRHLGYTF.

The chain is built from TRBV11-2 and TRBJ1-1, with D unresolved. Germline V lookup: CDR1 SGHAT, CDR2 FQNNGV. The CDR3 extends over 13 amino acids. Trimming shortened V by 1 base and J by 4 bases, and 7 bases separated the two germline ends. The CDR3, as DNA: TGTGCCAGCAGCTTAGTGGAGGGCACTGAAGCTTTCTTT. As protein: CASSLVEGTEAFF.

This clonotype is a singleton in its sample. The V call is TRBV5-6, the J call TRBJ2-5, with D uncertain. With 1 base removed from V and 5 bases from J, the gap between germline ends came to 9 bases. CDR1 SGHDT and CDR2 YYEEEE come from the germline V gene. The CDR3 is 13 amino acids. The CDR3 here is CASSLLGWETQYF. CDR3 coding DNA: TGTGCCAGCAGCTTGCTGGGGTGGGAGACCCAGTACTTC.

This chain joins TRBV18 and TRBJ2-5; no clear D gene. The CDR3 consists of 13 residues. The germline gives CDR1 KGHSH, CDR2 LQKENI. V gave up 6 bases and J gave up 4 bases, with 12 bases separating them. CDR3 sequence: CASSRQNLETQYF. The CDR3 coding sequence is TGTGCCAGCTCCCGCCAGAACCTAGAGACCCAGTACTTC.

The V and J genes are TRBV5-1 and TRBJ1-1; 7 bases are a match to TRBD1. The CDR3 sequence is 15 residues long. CDR1 is SGHRS, CDR2 YFSETQ, per germline. J was trimmed by 1 base and V by 5 bases; bases with no gene match: 8. This CDR3 is CASSTQGGTNTEAFF. The CDR3 bases are TGCGCCAGCAGTACGCAGGGGGGAACGAACACTGAAGCTTTCTTT. The variable domain in full, completed from reference TRBV5-1 and TRBJ1-1, reads KAGVTQTPRYLIKTRGQQVTLSCSPISGHRSVSWYQQTPGQGLQFLFEYFSETQRNKGNFPGRFSGRQFSNSRSEMNVSTLELGDSALYLCASSTQGGTNTEAFFGQGTRLTVV.

The rearrangement uses TRBV6-1 and TRBJ1-1; D gene uncertain. V shed 2 bases and J shed 4 bases, with 17 bases lying between them. The CDR3 length is 16 residues. Germline-derived CDR1 and CDR2 are MNHNS and SASEGT. Written as DNA, the CDR3 is TGTGCCAGCAGTGAACCCGGGGAGGCTGCGGGCACTGAAGCTTTCTTT. Its protein is CASSEPGEAAGTEAFF.

V is TRBV5-1 and J is TRBJ1-4, with no clear D. The V gene's germline CDR1 is SGHRS and CDR2 YFSETQ. V was shortened by 4 bases and J by 0 bases, with 10 bases between the two germline ends. The CDR3 loop spans 15 amino acids. CDR3 bases: TGCGCCAGCAGCCTGGGCGCTGCAACTAATGAAAAACTGTTTTTT. It is translated as CASSLGAATNEKLFF.

The gene calls are TRBV20-1 and TRBJ1-1; D is perhaps TRBD1 (5 bases). The CDR3 has 14 amino acids. V gave up 1 base and J gave up 3 bases, with 12 bases separating them. Germline loops: CDR1 DFQATT, CDR2 SNEGSKA (reference sequence). In DNA, the CDR3 is TGCAGTGCTAGAGCTCCGGGGCGGGACACTGAAGCTTTCTTT. Residues: CSARAPGRDTEAFF.

This chain links TRBV7-8 with TRBJ2-5; possibly TRBD2 for D (5 bases). The V end was cut by 5 bases, the J end by 7 bases, with 14 bases between. From germline, CDR1 is SGHVS and CDR2 FQNEAQ. CDR3 size: 13 residues. In nucleotides, the CDR3 is TGTGCCAGCAGCCGGACTGTTGTGGGGACCCAGTACTTC. Translating it yields CASSRTVVGTQYF.

This chain links TRBV3-1 with TRBJ2-1; 8 bases match TRBD2. Unmatched junction bases numbered 3, after V lost 0 bases and J lost 2 bases. CDR3 length: 16 amino acids. Germline values: CDR1 LGHDT, CDR2 YNNKEL (reference sequence). Here the CDR3 DNA reads TGTGCCAGCAGCCAAGATTCGGGACTAGCCTACAATGAGCAGTTCTTC. Its protein is CASSQDSGLAYNEQFF.

The V and J genes are TRBV30 and TRBJ1-5, with a tentative D call TRBD1 (6 bases). Germline CDR1 reads GTSNPN; CDR2 reads SVGIG (reference sequence). V gave up 3 bases and J gave up 5 bases, with 11 bases separating them. The CDR3 loop spans 13 amino acids. Here the CDR3 reads CAWSGAGDQPQHF. The CDR3 nucleotides read TGTGCCTGGAGCGGGGCAGGGGATCAGCCCCAGCATTTT.

The chain links TRBV28 to TRBJ1-2, with no clear D. CDR1 and CDR2 (germline): MDHEN, SYDVKM. CDR3 length: 14 amino acids. V gave up 6 bases and J gave up 8 bases, with 19 bases separating them. The CDR3 DNA is TGTGCCAGCAGCAACCCGGTTGAAGTGGGGGGCTACACCTTC. It is translated as CASSNPVEVGGYTF.

J is TRBJ2-5 and V is TRBV9; 9 bases fit TRBD2. J was trimmed by 1 base and V by 2 bases; bases with no gene match: 3. The germline CDR1 and CDR2 sequences are SGDLS and YYNGEE. The length of the CDR3 is 15 residues. The CDR3 spells CASSVGGGAQETQYF. CDR3 bases: TGTGCCAGCAGCGTCGGCGGGGGGGCCCAAGAGACCCAGTACTTC.

The chain links TRBV30 to TRBJ1-5; weak D call: TRBD1 (6 bases). Trimming removed 2 bases at V and 9 bases at J, with 11 bases between. Germline CDR1 is GTSNPN and CDR2 is SVGIG (reference sequence). This CDR3 has 12 amino acids. CDR3 coding DNA: TGTGCCTGGAGTACTTCGACAGGGCCCCAGCATTTT. This translates into CAWSTSTGPQHF.

This clonotype turned up a few times. This rearrangement joins TRBV6-5 to TRBJ2-7; no clear D gene. The CDR3 loop spans 11 amino acids. V was shortened by 6 bases and J by 3 bases, with 6 bases between the two germline ends. Germline CDR1 reads MNHEY; CDR2 reads SVGAGI. This CDR3 reads CASSNSYEQYF. The CDR3 bases are TGTGCCAGCAGCAACAGCTACGAGCAGTACTTC.

The CDR3 loop reads CASSQGPRSDNEQFF. In nucleotides, the CDR3 is TGCGCCAGCAGCCAAGGTCCTAGATCCGACAATGAGCAGTTCTTC. V is TRBV4-3 and J is TRBJ2-1; no reliable D call. The CDR3 loop spans 15 amino acids. Between the trimmed V and J ends, which lost 1 base and 5 bases, there was a span of 12 bases. Germline CDR1 reads LGHNA; CDR2 reads YSLEER.

The chain carries TRBV12-3 or TRBV12-4 and TRBJ2-2; possible D gene TRBD1, 5 bases. This CDR3 contains 13 residues. The ends were cut back, 7 bases at V and 4 bases at J, with 10 bases in the middle. The CDR3 loop reads CASTSRGTGELFF. The CDR3 nucleotides read TGTGCCAGCACCAGTAGGGGCACCGGGGAGCTGTTTTTT.

V is TRBV5-1 and J is TRBJ2-1, with D possibly being TRBD2 (5 bases). The germline V and J ends were trimmed by 4 bases and 7 bases, with 12 bases remaining between them. This CDR3 spans 13 amino acids. Germline values: CDR1 SGHRS, CDR2 YFSETQ. The CDR3 here is CASSLRDWNEQFF. The CDR3 nucleotides are TGCGCCAGCAGCCTGAGGGATTGGAATGAGCAGTTCTTC.

The chain employs TRBV9 and TRBJ2-2; 11 positions agree with TRBD1. The germline V gene encodes CDR1 SGDLS and CDR2 YYNGEE. This CDR3 contains 16 residues. Losses at the gene ends were 0 bases for V and 5 bases for J; bases not matched to a gene: 3. The CDR3 sequence: CASSVGGTGGTGELFF. As DNA, the CDR3 is TGTGCCAGCAGCGTAGGTGGGACAGGGGGTACCGGGGAGCTGTTTTTT.

This chain joins TRBV5-1 and TRBJ1-3; the D is unclear. The CDR3 has 17 amino acids. Trimming removed 0 bases at V and 0 bases at J, with 13 bases between. In germline, CDR1 is SGHRS, CDR2 YFSETQ. The CDR3 loop is CASSLATSTLSGNTIYF. Here the CDR3 DNA reads TGCGCCAGCAGCTTGGCCACCAGTACCCTCTCTGGAAACACCATATATTTT. Using reference TRBV5-1 and TRBJ1-3 for the parts outside the CDR3, the full variable domain is KAGVTQTPRYLIKTRGQQVTLSCSPISGHRSVSWYQQTPGQGLQFLFEYFSETQRNKGNFPGRFSGRQFSNSRSEMNVSTLELGDSALYLCASSLATSTLSGNTIYFGEGSWLTVV.

The chain employs TRBV19 and TRBJ2-2; D is possibly TRBD2 (5 bases). Germline V gives CDR1 LNHDA, CDR2 SQIVND (reference sequence). The CDR3 is 14 amino acids. The V end was cut by 6 bases, the J end by 1 base, with 9 bases between. CDR3 DNA sequence: TGTGCCAGTAGGGAGGATAGGAACACCGGGGAGCTGTTTTTT. Amino acid sequence: CASREDRNTGELFF.

This sequence joins TRBV18 and TRBJ2-1; D is ambiguous. This CDR3 comprises 14 residues. Per the germline V gene, CDR1 is KGHSH and CDR2 is LQKENI. The V gene lost 5 bases and the J gene lost 8 bases, with 16 bases spanning the gap. CDR3 protein: CASSSDQSGDEQFF. CDR3 nucleotide sequence: TGTGCCAGCTCATCGGACCAGTCGGGCGATGAGCAGTTCTTC.

The chain uses TRBV7-7 and TRBJ2-1; 8 nucleotides line up with TRBD2. Germline-derived CDR1 and CDR2 are SSHAT and FNYEAQ (reference sequence). The V gene end was trimmed by 5 bases and the J gene end by 8 bases; junction bases not matched to a gene: 11. CDR3 length equals 15 residues. The CDR3 protein is CASSLSGSLGDEQFF. CDR3 DNA: TGTGCCAGCAGCCTCAGCGGGAGCCTAGGAGATGAGCAGTTCTTC.

This sequence joins TRBV20-1 and TRBJ2-3; possibly TRBD2 for D (5 bases). The CDR3 is made up of 12 amino acids. Germline CDR1 DFQATT, CDR2 SNEGSKA (reference sequence). V dropped 6 bases and J dropped 6 bases, with 13 bases sitting between them. The CDR3 spells CSAKRGRDTQYF. In DNA form, the CDR3 reads TGCAGTGCAAAGAGAGGGCGCGATACGCAGTATTTT.

The V call is TRBV25-1, the J call TRBJ2-1; tentatively, D is TRBD2 (6 bases). Germline CDR1 and CDR2: MGHDK and SYGVNS. Trimming stripped 2 bases from V and 9 bases from J, with 11 bases between. The CDR3 loop spans 13 amino acids. The chain's CDR3 is CASSEGGDREQFF. Written as DNA, the CDR3 is TGTGCCAGCAGTGAAGGAGGGGATCGTGAGCAGTTCTTC. Together with reference TRBV25-1 and TRBJ2-1, the CDR3 gives the full variable domain: EADIYQTPRYLVIGTGKKITLECSQTMGHDKMYWYQQDPGMELHLIHYSYGVNSTEKGDLSSESTVSRIRTEHFPLTLESARPSHTSQYLCASSEGGDREQFFGPGTRLTVL.

Written as DNA, the CDR3 is TGCGCCAGCAGCCAAAGTACTTATTATGGCTACACCTTC. Translation gives CASSQSTYYGYTF. V is TRBV4-3 and J is TRBJ1-2; D call uncertain. The CDR3 consists of 13 residues. The ends were cut back, 2 bases at V and 5 bases at J, with 9 bases in the middle. Germline V CDR1 and CDR2: LGHNA, YSLEER.

The table lists this clonotype with a few counts. The V and J genes are TRBV18 and TRBJ1-1, with D unresolved. CDR3 length: 13 residues. The V and J ends lost 3 bases and 1 base respectively, with 6 bases between them. Germline CDR1 is KGHSH and CDR2 is LQKENI. The chain's CDR3 is CASSPTGNTEAFF. DNA for the CDR3: TGTGCCAGCTCACCGACCGGGAACACTGAAGCTTTCTTT.